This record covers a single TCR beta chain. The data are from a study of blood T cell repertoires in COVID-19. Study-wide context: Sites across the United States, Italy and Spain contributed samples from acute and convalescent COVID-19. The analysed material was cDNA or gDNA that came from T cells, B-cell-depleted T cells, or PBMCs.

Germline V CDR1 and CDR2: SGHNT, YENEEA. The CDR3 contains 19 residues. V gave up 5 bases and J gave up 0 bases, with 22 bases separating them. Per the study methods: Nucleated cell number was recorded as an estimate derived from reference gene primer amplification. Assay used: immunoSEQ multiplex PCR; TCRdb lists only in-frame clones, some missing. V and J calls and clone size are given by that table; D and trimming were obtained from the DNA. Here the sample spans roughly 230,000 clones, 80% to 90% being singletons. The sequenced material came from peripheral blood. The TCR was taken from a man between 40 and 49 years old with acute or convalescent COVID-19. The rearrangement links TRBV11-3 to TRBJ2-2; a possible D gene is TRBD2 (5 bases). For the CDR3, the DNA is TGTGCCAGCAGCAAAGGTCCGGGGAGAGAGTTCGCGAACACCGGGGAGCTGTTTTTT. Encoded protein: CASSKGPGREFANTGELFF.